Presented here are 18 T cell receptor beta chains from one specimen sequenced in a study of ipilimumab plus nivolumab after autologous stem cell transplantation. The data were produced by immunoSEQ multiplex PCR, yet TCRdb's version contains in-frame clones alone and is incomplete. Altogether approximately 9,800 clones are present, approximately 80% being singletons, with the ten largest covering about 8%. The material was PBMCs, obtained in a trial of ipilimumab plus nivolumab as post-transplant consolidation. Receptors were obtained from a male donor with diffuse large B-cell lymphoma.

This CDR3 reads CASSLDWANSPLHF. The CDR3 bases are TGTGCCAGCAGCTTAGACTGGGCCAATTCACCCCTCCACTTT. The chain uses TRBV7-9 and TRBJ1-6, with D unresolved. The V end lost 1 base, the J end lost 7 bases, and 8 bases lay between the germline ends. The CDR3 consists of 14 residues. Germline V gene sequence: CDR1 SEHNR, CDR2 FQNEAQ (reference sequence).

This clone appeared once. V and J are TRBV19 and TRBJ2-7; D gene ambiguous. Trimming left V 2 bases short and J 4 bases short, with 15 bases between. CDR1 is LNHDA, CDR2 SQIVND, per germline (reference sequence). The CDR3 has 15 amino acids. The CDR3 region has the DNA TGTGCCAGTAGTATATTCCTTGGGATTGGGTACGAGCAGTACTTC. It encodes CASSIFLGIGYEQYF.

The V gene is TRBV11-3, the J gene TRBJ2-3, with D possibly TRBD1 on 6 matching bases. The CDR3 consists of 19 residues. Between the trimmed V and J ends, which lost 4 bases and 0 bases, there was a span of 23 bases. Germline-derived CDR1 and CDR2 are SGHNT and YENEEA. The CDR3 DNA sequence: TGTGCCAGCAGCTCGTCGAAAGGGACAACCCGTGGAAGCACAGATACGCAGTATTTT. Protein: CASSSSKGTTRGSTDTQYF.

The gene calls are TRBV9 and TRBJ2-3, with TRBD1 matching 10 bases. After removal of 5 bases from V and 1 base from J, the junction contained 4 bases not matched to a gene. The length of the CDR3 is 15 residues. CDR1 and CDR2 from the germline V gene are SGDLS and YYNGEE. Written as DNA, the CDR3 is TGTGCCAGCAGACCCGGGACAGGGGGCACAGATACGCAGTATTTT. It encodes CASRPGTGGTDTQYF.

The chain links TRBV2 to TRBJ2-7, with D possibly matching TRBD2 (5 bases). This CDR3 has 12 amino acids. With 7 bases removed from V and 1 base from J, the gap between germline ends came to 8 bases. Germline CDR1 is SNHLY and CDR2 is FYNNEI. In DNA form, the CDR3 reads TGTGCCAGCACCGGGGATTCCTACGAGCAGTACTTC. Translated: CASTGDSYEQYF.

A remark on this clone: Distinct nucleotide sequences in the sample also encode this CDR3. V and J are TRBV29-1 and TRBJ2-1, with D perhaps matching TRBD1 (7 bases). This CDR3 region has 13 residues. Per the germline V gene, CDR1 is SQVTM and CDR2 is ANQGSEA. Trimming took off 6 bases at V and 1 base at J, with 10 bases between the two ends. CDR3 in amino acids: CSVAGQSYNEQFF. CDR3 DNA: TGCAGCGTCGCGGGACAGTCCTACAATGAGCAGTTCTTC.

The chain has TRBV23-1 and TRBJ2-3, with D possibly being TRBD2 (7 bases). TRBV23-1 is known as an ORF, though its function is uncertain. Between the trimmed V and J ends, which lost 6 bases and 4 bases, there was a span of 20 bases. This CDR3 has 16 amino acids. The CDR3 DNA reads TGCGCCAGCAGCCACCCGAAGGGGGGGAGCTCAGATACGCAGTATTTT. Its translation is CASSHPKGGSSDTQYF.

V and J are TRBV2 and TRBJ2-1, with 7 bases lining up with TRBD2. This CDR3 is built from 16 residues. V gave up 2 bases and J gave up 1 base; unmatched junction bases: 5. CDR1 and CDR2 from the germline V gene are SNHLY and FYNNEI. The DNA for the CDR3 is TGTGCCAGCAGTGAACCCGGGGGGTTTTCCTACAATGAGCAGTTCTTC. Amino acids: CASSEPGGFSYNEQFF.

The chain has TRBV2 and TRBJ2-7; TRBD1 aligns across 8 bases. CDR1 and CDR2 (germline): SNHLY, FYNNEI. Losses at the gene ends were 5 bases for V and 8 bases for J; bases not matched to a gene: 14. This CDR3 spans 15 amino acids. The CDR3 is CASSKDRASSSQQYF. Written as DNA, the CDR3 is TGTGCCAGCAGTAAGGACAGGGCGTCCTCATCACAGCAGTACTTC.

This chain uses TRBV5-1 with TRBJ2-1; 7 positions match TRBD1. Per germline, CDR1 SGHRS and CDR2 YFSETQ. This CDR3 region has 15 residues. V shed 4 bases and J 4 bases; nucleotides not matched to a gene: 8. The CDR3 protein is CASSPQGGTYNEQFF. The CDR3 DNA follows: TGCGCCAGCAGCCCACAAGGGGGCACGTACAATGAGCAGTTCTTC.

This chain links TRBV5-1 with TRBJ2-7, with TRBD2 matching over 9 bases. V lost 1 base, J lost 7 bases, and 6 bases stayed unmatched. The CDR3 sequence is 14 residues long. CDR1 and CDR2 from the germline V gene are SGHRS and YFSETQ. The CDR3 sequence: CASSLPSGVGEQYF. CDR3 DNA sequence: TGCGCCAGCAGCTTGCCTAGCGGGGTTGGGGAGCAGTACTTC.

The chain is built from TRBV30 and TRBJ1-5, with TRBD1 matching 8 bases. Germline CDR1 GTSNPN, CDR2 SVGIG (reference sequence). CDR3 length: 16 residues. V was clipped by 2 bases and J by 0 bases; unmatched bases: 6. The CDR3 DNA reads TGTGCCTGGAGTCAGGCAGGGGGCTATAGCAATCAGCCCCAGCATTTT. This gives the protein CAWSQAGGYSNQPQHF.

This chain joins TRBV28 and TRBJ1-3, with D unresolved. Trimming took 8 bases from V and 0 from J, leaving 11 bases between them. Germline values: CDR1 MDHEN, CDR2 SYDVKM. This CDR3 region has 14 residues. CDR3 coding DNA: TGTGCCAGCGCTCCGACCCTCTCTGGAAACACCATATATTTT. Its protein is CASAPTLSGNTIYF. Full variable domain (outside the CDR3, taken from reference TRBV28 and TRBJ1-3): DVKVTQSSRYLVKRTGEKVFLECVQDMDHENMFWYRQDPGLGLRLIYFSYDVKMKEKGDIPEGYSVSREKKERFSLILESASTNQTSMYLCASAPTLSGNTIYFGEGSWLTVV.

The chain employs TRBV5-4 and TRBJ2-5, with TRBD2 matching over 9 bases. Looked up from germline, CDR1 is SGHNT and CDR2 is YYREEE (reference sequence). Unmatched junction bases numbered 14, after V lost 0 bases and J lost 5 bases. The CDR3 contains 18 residues. CDR3 nucleotides: TGTGCCAGCAGCTTGGGTCCCGGGGGCGGTAGCGGGGGTGAGACCCAGTACTTC. This sequence encodes CASSLGPGGGSGGETQYF.

The V gene is TRBV7-6, the J gene TRBJ2-3; no firm D call. V lost 5 bases to trimming and J lost 5 bases, with 14 bases between them. CDR1 is SGHVS, CDR2 FNYEAQ, per germline. This CDR3 has 14 amino acids. Here the CDR3 DNA reads TGTGCCAGCAGCCCACGGACCTACAAAGATACGCAGTATTTT. Residues: CASSPRTYKDTQYF.

About this clone itself: This specimen includes other DNA sequences encoding the same CDR3. This sequence joins TRBV19 and TRBJ2-1; weak D call: TRBD2 (6 bases). The CDR3 has 16 residues. Trimming removed 2 bases at V and 0 bases at J, with 11 bases between. Germline-derived CDR1 and CDR2 are LNHDA and SQIVND (reference sequence). Here the CDR3 reads CASSIPGLSSYNEQFF. CDR3 in DNA: TGTGCCAGTAGTATACCGGGACTCAGCTCCTACAATGAGCAGTTCTTC.

The chain is built from TRBV7-2 and TRBJ1-6; 7 nucleotides align to TRBD1. CDR1 and CDR2 (germline): SGHTA, FQGNSA. Unmatched junction bases numbered 14, after V lost 1 base and J lost 5 bases. This CDR3 region has 19 residues. Written as DNA, the CDR3 is TGTGCCAGCAGCTTAGGCCCGGGGGCTGGGACAGCCGATAATTCACCCCTCCACTTT. This gives the protein CASSLGPGAGTADNSPLHF. Full variable domain (rest looked up from reference TRBV7-2 and TRBJ1-6): GAGVSQSPSNKVTEKGKDVELRCDPISGHTALYWYRQSLGQGLEFLIYFQGNSAPDKSGLPSDRFSAERTGGSVSTLTIQRTQQEDSAVYLCASSLGPGAGTADNSPLHFGNGTRLTVT.

The chain has TRBV29-1 and TRBJ1-5; tentative D call: TRBD1 (5 bases). The germline CDR1 and CDR2 sequences are SQVTM and ANQGSEA. The V end lost 7 bases, the J end lost 4 bases, and 14 bases lay between the germline ends. This CDR3 comprises 13 residues. The CDR3 sequence: CSDVDNSNQPQHF. The CDR3 nucleotides are TGCAGCGACGTGGACAACTCGAATCAGCCCCAGCATTTT.